This T cell receptor beta chain came from a study of beta chain features in type 1 diabetes. The CDR3 is made up of 11 amino acids. In germline, CDR1 is DFQATT, CDR2 SNEGSKA (reference sequence). Trimming left V 4 bases short and J 11 bases short, with 14 bases between. Expressed TCRB transcripts were sequenced because the entire RNA isolate underwent reverse transcription. The data were produced by immunoSEQ multiplex PCR, yet TCRdb's version contains in-frame clones alone and is incomplete. The repertoire consists of around 340,000 clones, with around 7.6% occurring once and the leading ten covering 0.44%.

The sample taken for sequencing was central memory CD4+ T cells from blood. This receptor was identified in a woman under 30 in good health. The chain couples TRBV20-1 to TRBJ1-1, with D uncertain. CDR3 nucleotides: TGCAGTGCTACTACGGACTGGGAGGCTTTCTTT. Its protein product is CSATTDWEAFF.